This T cell receptor beta chain is from a study of beta chain features in type 1 diabetes. The isolated RNA, all of it, was reverse transcribed, so expressed TCRB transcripts were what got sequenced. The table came from immunoSEQ multiplex PCR; TCRdb's copy has only in-frame clones and leaves some out. The repertoire has tens of thousands of clones, 30% to 40% of them found once; the top ten carry approximately 0.45%. Germline CDR1 and CDR2: SGHTA and FQGNSA. The length of the CDR3 is 15 residues. The trim removed 5 bases at V and 7 bases at J, leaving 6 bases unmatched. Source material: stem cell memory CD4+ T cells from blood. This receptor was taken from a woman between 18 and 29 years old in good health. The V and J genes are TRBV7-2 and TRBJ2-3; 13 bases agree with TRBD2. For the CDR3, the DNA is TGTGCCAGCAGCGGTACTAGCGGGGGGGTGTATACGCAGTATTTT. Protein sequence: CASSGTSGGVYTQYF.